The present T cell receptor beta chain was sequenced within a study of blood T cell repertoires in COVID-19. Study-wide background: Samples came from the United States, Italy and Spain, spanning acute and convalescent COVID-19. Nucleic acid was either cDNA or gDNA, and it came from T cells, B-cell-depleted T cells, or PBMCs.

Authors' analysis steps: Researchers report that nucleated cell counts were estimated from reference gene primer amplification. Clones were read by immunoSEQ multiplex PCR, and TCRdb kept only the in-frame ones, dropping some. That table furnishes V, J and clone size, whereas the DNA furnished D and trimming. The table shows about 40,000 clones, with approximately 84% occurring only once. The CDR3 is 16 residues long. Trimming took 3 bases from V and 7 from J; bases not matched to a gene: 5. Germline V gene sequence: CDR1 KGHSH, CDR2 LQKENI. This TCR derives from a man older than 75 with active or convalescent COVID-19. Sequences were obtained from peripheral blood. The chain combines TRBV18 with TRBJ2-1; 14 bases are a match to TRBD2. The CDR3 coding sequence is TGTGCCAGCTCACCGGGACTAGCGGGAGTACGTAATGAGCAGTTCTTC. This translates into CASSPGLAGVRNEQFF.